The 5 T cell receptor beta chains reported below all come from one sample, sequenced in a study of regulatory T cells in long-lasting Graves disease. The sample's time point: newly diagnosed GD, antithyroid drugs for less than 3 months. After RNA was extracted from PBMCs, the TCR library was made from it. Arm-PCR of CDR3 regions and iRepertoire HTBI primers were the basis on which TCR beta libraries were built. TCRdb reprocessed the multiplex PCR reads via MiXCR and lists one record per CDR3 protein. In the table there are approximately 300,000 distinct CDR3 sequences, 15% to 20% of which are singletons. The sample was peripheral blood mononuclear cells (PBMCs), taken at new diagnosis, from a patient treated with antithyroid drugs. These receptors all come from a female donor with Graves disease.

The sample holds many counts of this clonotype. This chain's CDR3 is CASRQGDQPQHF. The CDR3 nucleotides read TGTGCCAGCCGACAGGGAGATCAGCCCCAGCATTTT. The V gene is TRBV28, the J gene TRBJ1-5; 7 nucleotides match TRBD1. Germline loops: CDR1 MDHEN, CDR2 SYDVKM. This CDR3 comprises 12 residues. The junction had 3 bases not matched to a gene; V was cut back by 8 bases and J by 5 bases.

Ten or more counts support this clonotype. V and J are TRBV11-2 and TRBJ2-1; 8 bases line up with TRBD1. V was clipped by 1 base and J by 10 bases; unmatched bases: 6. In germline, CDR1 is SGHAT, CDR2 FQNNGV. The CDR3 extends over 14 amino acids. The CDR3: CASSLVPGQGEQFF. The CDR3, as DNA: TGTGCCAGCAGCTTAGTCCCCGGACAGGGAGAGCAGTTCTTC.

This chain links TRBV30 with TRBJ1-2, with TRBD1 identical over 7 bases. CDR3 length: 13 residues. Germline CDR1 is GTSNPN and CDR2 is SVGIG (reference sequence). V dropped 1 base and J dropped 3; count of bases not matched to a gene: 2. CDR3 bases: TGTGCCTGGAGTGCCGACAGGGACTATGGCTACACCTTC. This sequence encodes CAWSADRDYGYTF.

A remark on this clonotype: It may be a read error: a sequence one base away is much more abundant. The chain joins TRBV20-1 to TRBJ2-7, with 9 bases matching TRBD2. In germline, CDR1 is DFQATT, CDR2 SNEGSKA (reference sequence). V was clipped by 4 bases and J by 2 bases; unmatched bases: 12. There are 16 residues in the CDR3. The CDR3 bases are TGCAGTGCTACCACCCTTAGCGGGAGTATGACCTACGAGCAGTACTTC. As protein: CSATTLSGSMTYEQYF.

This clonotype was seen at least ten times. The chain uses TRBV27 and TRBJ2-7; D may be TRBD1 or TRBD2 (5 bases each). The CDR3 extends over 14 amino acids. The V gene's germline CDR1 is MNHEY and CDR2 SMNVEV (reference sequence). Trimming cost V 5 bases and J 1 base, with 12 bases left between them. Here the CDR3 reads CASSPGTASYEQYF. CDR3 nucleotides: TGTGCCAGCAGTCCCGGGACGGCTTCCTACGAGCAGTACTTC.